One and the same sample provided the 15 T cell receptor beta chains below, sequenced in a study of regulatory T cells in long-lasting Graves disease. Time point defined: persistent/refractory GD, antithyroid drugs over 5 years with positive TRAb. The TCR library was prepared using RNA isolated from PBMCs. According to the study, TCR beta libraries were built with iRepertoire HTBI primers and CDR3-region Arm-PCR. TCRdb re-called the multiplex PCR reads through MiXCR, storing one row per CDR3 protein. Altogether about 460,000 distinct CDR3 sequences are present, approximately 22% being singletons, with the ten largest covering about an eighth. The source was peripheral blood mononuclear cells (PBMCs), collected when the disease was refractory, from a patient treated with antithyroid drugs. The source is a female donor with Graves disease.

About this clonotype itself: Possible read error: a much larger clone is one base away. The rearrangement uses TRBV13 and TRBJ1-2; tentatively, D is TRBD1 (6 bases). The CDR3 contains 12 residues. The germline gives CDR1 PRHDT, CDR2 FYEKMQ (reference sequence). For the CDR3, the DNA is TGTGCCAGCAGCGGCCACAGGGATGGCTGCACCTTC. Protein sequence: CASSGHRDGCTF.

This clonotype has at least ten counts. The genes are TRBV3-1 and TRBJ1-2; D remains ambiguous. CDR1 and CDR2 (germline): LGHDT, YNNKEL (reference sequence). V lost 1 base and J 4 bases, leaving 10 bases between the germline ends. This CDR3 region has 14 residues. The CDR3 reads CASSQGREIYGYTF. The DNA of the CDR3 is TGTGCCAGCAGCCAAGGACGAGAGATCTATGGCTACACCTTC.

In its sample, this clonotype was seen a few times. The rearrangement links TRBV15 to TRBJ1-4; D is ambiguous. The germline CDR1 and CDR2 sequences are LNHNV and YYDKDF (reference sequence). This CDR3 contains 11 residues. V was clipped by 6 bases and J by 8 bases, with 7 bases between them. The CDR3 DNA reads as TGTGCCACCAGTTATGAAGAAAAACTGTTTTTT. Amino acid sequence: CATSYEEKLFF.

The V call is TRBV11-3, the J call TRBJ2-5, with D possibly called TRBD1 or TRBD2 (5 bases each). Germline V gene sequence: CDR1 SGHNT, CDR2 YENEEA. The germline V and J ends were trimmed by 5 bases and 1 base, with 14 bases remaining between them. CDR3 length equals 15 residues. This chain's CDR3 is CASSPPGPLQETQYF. The DNA for the CDR3 is TGTGCCAGCAGCCCACCGGGACCCCTCCAAGAGACCCAGTACTTC.

This clonotype has a single count. The rearrangement links TRBV3-1 to TRBJ2-2; 8 nucleotides align to TRBD1. After removal of 6 bases from V and 3 bases from J, the junction contained 3 bases not matched to a gene. This CDR3 contains 14 residues. CDR1 is LGHDT, CDR2 YNNKEL, per germline (reference sequence). CDR3 sequence reads: CASSRQGHTGELFF. In DNA form, the CDR3 reads TGTGCCAGCAGTAGACAGGGGCACACCGGGGAGCTGTTTTTT. Variable domain in full (rest from reference TRBV3-1 and TRBJ2-2): DTAVSQTPKYLVTQMGNDKSIKCEQNLGHDTMYWYKQDSKKFLKIMFSYNNKELIINETVPNRFSPKSPDKAHLNLHINSLELGDSAVYFCASSRQGHTGELFFGEGSRLTVL.

This clonotype was found many times. The V gene is TRBV3-1, the J gene TRBJ2-5; no clear D. Trimming pared 2 bases from V and 3 bases from J, leaving 4 bases between. The CDR3 loop spans 12 amino acids. Germline V gives CDR1 LGHDT, CDR2 YNNKEL (reference sequence). The CDR3 DNA is TGTGCCAGCAGCCAAATAGAAGAGACCCAGTACTTC. It translates to CASSQIEETQYF.

This clonotype appeared a few times. This sequence joins TRBV20-1 and TRBJ1-2; D gene ambiguous. The CDR3 contains 14 residues. V shed 0 bases and J shed 2 bases, with 10 bases lying between them. CDR1 is DFQATT, CDR2 SNEGSKA, per germline (reference sequence). CDR3 loop: CSARDGKENYGYTF. Here the CDR3 DNA reads TGCAGTGCTAGAGACGGAAAAGAAAACTATGGCTACACCTTC.

This clonotype was found a few times. This rearrangement joins TRBV11-3 to TRBJ2-1; no clear D. The CDR3 loop spans 15 amino acids. V was shortened by 0 bases and J by 6 bases, with 12 bases between the two germline ends. Germline V CDR1 and CDR2: SGHNT, YENEEA. CDR3 protein: CASSLDDNGFNEQFF. As DNA, the CDR3 is TGTGCCAGCAGCTTAGATGATAACGGCTTCAATGAGCAGTTCTTC.

This clonotype was seen at least ten times. The J gene is TRBJ1-2, the V gene TRBV12-3 or TRBV12-4, with a weak D call TRBD1 (6 bases). V lost 6 bases, J lost 1 base, and 12 bases lay in between. CDR3 length: 14 amino acids. This CDR3 is CASRYEGGNYGYTF. In DNA form, the CDR3 reads TGTGCCAGCAGATACGAGGGGGGTAACTATGGCTACACCTTC.

This clonotype was found a few times. The chain recombines TRBV10-3 with TRBJ2-7; the D gene is possibly TRBD2 (5 bases). Germline loops: CDR1 ENHRY, CDR2 SYGVKD. V lost 3 bases and J 7 bases, leaving 10 bases between the germline ends. CDR3 size: 12 residues. Written as DNA, the CDR3 is TGTGCCATCAGTGACTTCACGGGGGAGCAGTACTTC. This encodes CAISDFTGEQYF.

On this clonotype itself: A single base separates this from a much larger clone, so it may be a read error. The chain recombines TRBV11-3 with TRBJ2-5; 10 bases fit TRBD1. This CDR3 comprises 12 residues. Germline V gene sequence: CDR1 SGHNT, CDR2 YENEEA. CDR3 sequence reads: CAGGTGEKTQYF. The CDR3 DNA sequence: TGTGCGGGCGGGACAGGGGAGAAGACCCAGTACTTC.

The gene calls are TRBV6-2 or TRBV6-3 and TRBJ1-4; no definite D call. CDR3 size: 13 residues. The germline gives CDR1 MNHEY, CDR2 SVGEGT. V dropped 9 bases and J dropped 4 bases, with 12 bases sitting between them. In DNA form, the CDR3 reads TGTGCCAGTAGGACGGGGATTAATGAAAAACTGTTTTTT. Residues: CASRTGINEKLFF.

This clonotype was detected ten times or more. The junction and the germline gene differ at one end; a read error may be behind it. The rearrangement links TRBV5-1 to TRBJ1-2; 9 bases are a match to TRBD1. This CDR3 spans 14 amino acids. CDR1 is SGHRS, CDR2 YFSETQ, per germline. Here the CDR3 reads CASSLRQGDYGYTF. The CDR3 DNA reads as TGTGCCAGCAGCCTAAGACAGGGGGACTATGGCTACACCTTC.

This chain uses TRBV29-1 with TRBJ2-1, with unresolved D. Germline CDR1 SQVTM, CDR2 ANQGSEA. Trimming took off 2 bases at V and 9 bases at J, with 11 bases between the two ends. The CDR3 covers 12 residues. In nucleotides, the CDR3 is TGCAGCGTTGAACGAGAGATGGGTGAGCAGTTCTTC. This sequence encodes CSVEREMGEQFF.

This clonotype was seen more than once but under ten times. This chain links TRBV7-2 with TRBJ1-5; D gene uncertain. The germline CDR1 and CDR2 sequences are SGHTA and FQGNSA. V was cut by 5 bases and J by 0 bases, with 11 bases left in between. CDR3 length: 15 amino acids. The CDR3 region has the DNA TGTGCCAGCAGCCAACCCCGGGGTAGCAATCAGCCCCAGCATTTT. Its protein is CASSQPRGSNQPQHF.